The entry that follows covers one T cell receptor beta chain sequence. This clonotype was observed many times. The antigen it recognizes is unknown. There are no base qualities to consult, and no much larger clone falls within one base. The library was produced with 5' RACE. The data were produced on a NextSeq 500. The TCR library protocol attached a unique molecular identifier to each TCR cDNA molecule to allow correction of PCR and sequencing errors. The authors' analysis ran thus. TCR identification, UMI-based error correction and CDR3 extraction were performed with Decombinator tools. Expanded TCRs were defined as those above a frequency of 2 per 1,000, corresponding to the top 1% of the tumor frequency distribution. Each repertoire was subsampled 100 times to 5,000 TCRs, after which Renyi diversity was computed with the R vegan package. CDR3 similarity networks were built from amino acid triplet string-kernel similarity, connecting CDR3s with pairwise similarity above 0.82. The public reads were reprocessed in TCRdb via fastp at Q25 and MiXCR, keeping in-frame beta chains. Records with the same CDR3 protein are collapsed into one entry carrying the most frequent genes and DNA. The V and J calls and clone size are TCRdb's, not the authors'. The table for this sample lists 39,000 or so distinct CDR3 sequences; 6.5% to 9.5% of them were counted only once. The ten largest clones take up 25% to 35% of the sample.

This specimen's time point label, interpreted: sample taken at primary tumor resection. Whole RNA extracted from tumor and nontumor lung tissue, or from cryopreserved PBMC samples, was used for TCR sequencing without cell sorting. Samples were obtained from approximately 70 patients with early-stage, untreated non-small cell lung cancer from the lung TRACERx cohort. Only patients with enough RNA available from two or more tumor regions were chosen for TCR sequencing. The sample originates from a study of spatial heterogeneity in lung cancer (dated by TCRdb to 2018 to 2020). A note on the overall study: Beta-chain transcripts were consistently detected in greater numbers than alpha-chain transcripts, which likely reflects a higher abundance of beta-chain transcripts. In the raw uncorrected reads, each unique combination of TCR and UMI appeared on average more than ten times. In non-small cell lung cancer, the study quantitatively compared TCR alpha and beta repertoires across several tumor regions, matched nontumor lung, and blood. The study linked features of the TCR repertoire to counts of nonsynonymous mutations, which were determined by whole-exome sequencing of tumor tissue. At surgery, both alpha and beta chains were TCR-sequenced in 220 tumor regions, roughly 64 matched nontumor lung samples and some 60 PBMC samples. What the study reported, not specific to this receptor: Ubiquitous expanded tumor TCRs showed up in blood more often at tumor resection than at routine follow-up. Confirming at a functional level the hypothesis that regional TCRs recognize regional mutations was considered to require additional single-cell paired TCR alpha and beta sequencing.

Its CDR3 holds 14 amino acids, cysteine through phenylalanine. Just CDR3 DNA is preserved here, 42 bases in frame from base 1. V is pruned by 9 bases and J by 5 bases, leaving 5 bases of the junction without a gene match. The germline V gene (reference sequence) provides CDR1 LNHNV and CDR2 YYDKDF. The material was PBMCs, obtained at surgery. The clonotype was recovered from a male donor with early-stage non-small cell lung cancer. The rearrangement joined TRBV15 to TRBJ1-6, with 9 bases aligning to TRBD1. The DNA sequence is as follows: TGTGCCACTGGCAGGGACAGGGATAATTCACCCCTCCACTTT. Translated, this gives CATGRDRDNSPLHF.